This T cell receptor beta chain was found in a study of cytomegalovirus exposure and HLA in healthy donors. Overall study findings and caveats: Based on reports, TCR beta sequences accurately predicted HLA-A and HLA-B alleles for most subjects. Several of the most significant clusters were apparently associated with common viral pathogens in a later analysis. HLA alleles were associated with 15,000 to 20,000 TCR beta sequences in a later analysis at 0.05 false discovery rate. Apart from CMV serostatus, no immune exposure information was available.

This CDR3 has 16 amino acids. CDR1 SGHTA and CDR2 FQGNSA come from the germline V gene. The junction had 9 bases not matched to a gene; V was cut back by 2 bases and J by 2 bases. PCR involved 60 Vbeta and 13 Jbeta primers. Sequenced by immunoSEQ multiplex PCR; TCRdb stores in-frame clones only, minus some. The data contain 110,000 or so clones, 65% to 85% of them singletons. On this clone itself: The antigen is undetermined.

This receptor was taken from a man aged 50-60 years in good health and CMV-seropositive. The chain is built from TRBV7-2 and TRBJ2-7; 7 bases are a match to TRBD2. Sequencing input: PBMCs. DNA of the CDR3: TGTGCCAGCAGCTTAAGGCAGGCTAGCGGAGCCTACGAGCAGTACTTC. Translation gives CASSLRQASGAYEQYF.